This T cell receptor beta chain is from a study of T cell repertoires in cytomegalovirus infection. Study as a whole: CMV infection together with matching HLA type was indicated by public TCR beta signatures.

This CDR3 is 15 amino acids long. The germline V and J ends were trimmed by 4 bases and 3 bases, with 15 bases remaining between them. Per germline, CDR1 SEHNR and CDR2 FQNEAQ (reference sequence). Study outcomes and limitations: The ex vivo response was dominated by HLA-C-restricted CMV-specific TCR beta clonotypes.

TCRdb redid the calling of the reads with MiXCR, one entry per CDR3 protein. In the table there are roughly 920,000 distinct CDR3 sequences, around 31% of which are singletons. To note about this clonotype: Its matching antigen is unknown.

The J gene is TRBJ1-2, the V gene TRBV7-9, with a weak D call TRBD1 (6 bases). The input for sequencing was cultured CD8+ T cells from PBMCs, taken from culture after CMV antigen stimulation. This TCR derives from a human donor in good health (CMV status not recorded). Some clones in this sample may be carry-over from other donors' samples. The CDR3 nucleotides are TGTGCCAGCAGCTCGCCGGAGGACAGATACTATGGCTACACCTTC. Amino acid sequence: CASSSPEDRYYGYTF. Variable domain in full (rest from reference TRBV7-9 and TRBJ1-2): DTGVSQNPRHKITKRGQNVTFRCDPISEHNRLYWYRQTLGQGPEFLTYFQNEAQLEKSRLLSDRFSAERPKGSFSTLEIQRTEQGDSAMYLCASSSPEDRYYGYTFGSGTRLTVV.